These 18 T cell receptor beta chains came from one sample sequenced in a study of T cells in Graves' hyperthyroidism and ophthalmopathy. It was RNA transcripts that yielded the amplified TCR beta CDR3 regions. With the HTBI primer set, the TCR CDR3 went through a first round of RT-PCR. TCRdb recomputed calls from the multiplex PCR reads with MiXCR, one row per CDR3 protein. In the table there are approximately 600,000 distinct CDR3 sequences, around 15% of which are singletons. Sequencing input: blood. The receptors were gathered from a woman aged 30 to 39 with Graves' hyperthyroidism.

This clonotype was observed a handful of times. The junction and the germline gene differ at one end; a read error may be behind it. This rearrangement joins TRBV6-1 to TRBJ2-7; 7 nucleotides line up with TRBD1. The CDR3 extends over 12 amino acids. CDR1 is MNHNS, CDR2 SASEGT, per germline. In DNA form, the CDR3 reads TGTACCAGCACGGGACAGAACTACGAGCAGTACTTC. This encodes CTSTGQNYEQYF.

In this sample, this clonotype turned up once. The chain links TRBV15 to TRBJ1-4, with D possibly being TRBD1 (6 bases). Germline values: CDR1 LNHNV, CDR2 YYDKDF (reference sequence). This CDR3 contains 16 residues. The V end lost 5 bases, the J end lost 5 bases, and 18 bases lay between the germline ends. Here the CDR3 reads CATSPAKRGENEKLFF. The CDR3 DNA reads as TGTGCCACCAGCCCCGCCAAGAGGGGGGAAAATGAAAAACTGTTTTTT.

In this sample, this clonotype turned up a few times. The V call is TRBV12-3 or TRBV12-4, the J call TRBJ1-6, with D tentatively TRBD1 (5 bases). Deletions cut 7 bases from V and 10 bases from J, with 23 bases between. The CDR3 covers 16 residues. The CDR3 region has the DNA TGTGCCAGCACCTCGGAATGGGGGTCGAGCGGATCACCCCTCCACTTT. It codes for CASTSEWGSSGSPLHF.

This clonotype was found a few times. The chain couples TRBV18 to TRBJ2-1, with D perhaps matching TRBD2 (5 bases). Germline-derived CDR1 and CDR2 are KGHSH and LQKENI. V shed 5 bases and J shed 7 bases, with 15 bases lying between them. CDR3 length: 14 amino acids. For the CDR3, the DNA is TGTGCCAGCTCATTGACGGAGGTTAGGAATGAGCAGTTCTTC. Amino acids: CASSLTEVRNEQFF.

Concerning this clonotype: A much larger clone differs by one base, so this may be a read error. The chain carries TRBV5-4 and TRBJ1-1; D is unclear. CDR1 and CDR2 from the germline V gene are SGHNT and YYREEE (reference sequence). This CDR3 has 14 amino acids. Trimming removed 1 base from V and 0 bases from J, with 7 bases in between. In DNA, the CDR3 is TGTGCCAGCAGCTTGACGCAGATGAACACTGAAGCTTTCTTT. Translation gives CASSLTQMNTEAFF.

On this clonotype: A read error may be the cause here, since a much bigger clone is one base away. The gene calls are TRBV11-2 and TRBJ2-1; 10 bases match TRBD1. CDR1 is SGHAT and CDR2 is FQNNGV in the germline V gene. CDR3 length: 16 amino acids. The V gene end was trimmed by 4 bases and the J gene end by 10 bases; junction bases not matched to a gene: 13. Here the CDR3 reads CASSSLGTGESDEQFF. CDR3 coding DNA: TGTGCCAGCAGCTCCCTCGGGACAGGGGAGAGCGACGAGCAGTTCTTC.

This clonotype was seen ten or more times. The V gene is TRBV27, the J gene TRBJ2-7, with 9 bases that match TRBD2. Per germline, CDR1 MNHEY and CDR2 SMNVEV (reference sequence). V trimming: 5 bases; J trimming: 2 bases; junction bases outside the gene matches: 10. The CDR3 is 16 amino acids. This CDR3 is CASSLTLAGFTYEQYF. DNA for the CDR3: TGTGCCAGCAGTCTTACTCTAGCGGGATTTACCTACGAGCAGTACTTC.

This chain joins TRBV18 and TRBJ2-7; 8 bases fit TRBD1. There are 15 residues in the CDR3. Germline trimming cut 3 bases from V and 4 bases from J; bases unmatched to any gene: 8. Germline CDR1 and CDR2: KGHSH and LQKENI. This CDR3 reads CASSPSGQGGYEQYF. In nucleotides, the CDR3 is TGTGCCAGCTCACCTTCCGGACAGGGCGGGTACGAGCAGTACTTC.

This clonotype was counted at least ten times. The genes are TRBV10-3 and TRBJ1-1; a weak D match, TRBD1 (5 bases). Germline values: CDR1 ENHRY, CDR2 SYGVKD. V was clipped by 3 bases and J by 1 base, with 9 bases between them. This CDR3 region has 14 residues. In DNA form, the CDR3 reads TGTGCCATCAGTGACGTACAGGAGAACACTGAAGCTTTCTTT. Amino acid sequence: CAISDVQENTEAFF.

This clonotype has at least ten counts. This chain joins TRBV11-3 and TRBJ2-1; 9 positions agree with TRBD2. V lost 3 bases, J lost 9 bases, and 9 bases stayed unmatched. The germline CDR1 and CDR2 sequences are SGHNT and YENEEA. CDR3 length: 15 amino acids. CDR3 in DNA: TGTGCCAGCAGCTTGCGGTCTAGCGGGACTGGTGAGCAGTTCTTC. Amino acids: CASSLRSSGTGEQFF.

This clonotype showed up many times. The V and J genes are TRBV7-9 and TRBJ2-5; tentatively, D is TRBD1 (5 bases). The V end was cut by 2 bases, the J end by 5 bases, with 18 bases between. The CDR3 runs to 16 residues. Germline CDR1 is SEHNR and CDR2 is FQNEAQ (reference sequence). CDR3 amino acids: CASSLMRQPLGETQYF. The CDR3 region has the DNA TGTGCCAGCAGCTTAATGAGACAGCCTTTGGGTGAGACCCAGTACTTC.

This clonotype was observed a few times. This rearrangement joins TRBV20-1 to TRBJ1-2; D might be TRBD1 (6 bases). The CDR3 is 12 amino acids. Germline lookup yields CDR1 DFQATT and CDR2 SNEGSKA (reference sequence). V was clipped by 6 bases and J by 6 bases, with 14 bases between them. Here the CDR3 reads CSAPPPGDGYTF. The CDR3, as DNA: TGCAGTGCCCCGCCCCCAGGGGATGGCTACACCTTC.

Ten or more counts support this clonotype. This rearrangement joins TRBV6-1 to TRBJ1-2; 8 bases map to TRBD1. The ends lost 7 bases at V and 6 bases at J; junction bases unmatched: 4. Germline loops: CDR1 MNHNS, CDR2 SASEGT. This CDR3 is built from 12 residues. The DNA of the CDR3 is TGTGCCAGCATGACAGGGGAGAATGGCTACACCTTC. It encodes CASMTGENGYTF.

In its sample, this clonotype was seen many times. The gene calls are TRBV7-8 and TRBJ2-4, with 7 nucleotides matching TRBD1. V dropped 0 bases and J dropped 8; count of bases not matched to a gene: 10. There are 16 residues in the CDR3. In germline, CDR1 is SGHVS, CDR2 FQNEAQ. CDR3 sequence: CASSLAQTGQRYIQYF. In nucleotides, the CDR3 is TGTGCCAGCAGCTTAGCGCAAACGGGACAGCGGTACATTCAGTACTTC. Based on the CDR3 plus reference TRBV7-8 and TRBJ2-4, the full variable domain is GAGVSQSPRYKVAKRGQDVALRCDPISGHVSLFWYQQALGQGPEFLTYFQNEAQLDKSGLPSDRFFAERPEGSVSTLKIQRTQQEDSAVYLCASSLAQTGQRYIQYFGAGTRLSVL.

This clonotype showed up many times. The J gene is TRBJ1-3, the V gene TRBV3-1; D is unclear. V lost 0 bases and J lost 1, with 10 bases in between. CDR3 length: 16 residues. The germline CDR1 and CDR2 sequences are LGHDT and YNNKEL (reference sequence). CDR3 DNA: TGTGCCAGCAGCCAAGATGGTGGGAAGTCTGGAAACACCATATATTTT. It yields the protein CASSQDGGKSGNTIYF. The variable domain in full, with the rest retrieved from reference TRBV3-1 and TRBJ1-3, is DTAVSQTPKYLVTQMGNDKSIKCEQNLGHDTMYWYKQDSKKFLKIMFSYNNKELIINETVPNRFSPKSPDKAHLNLHINSLELGDSAVYFCASSQDGGKSGNTIYFGEGSWLTVV.

V usage is TRBV19 and J usage is TRBJ1-5, with TRBD1 as a possible D gene (5 bases). CDR3 length equals 12 residues. V gave up 7 bases and J gave up 5 bases, with 9 bases separating them. In germline, CDR1 is LNHDA, CDR2 SQIVND (reference sequence). The CDR3 spells CASNQGYQPQHF. The CDR3 bases are TGTGCCAGTAACCAGGGATATCAGCCCCAGCATTTT.

This clonotype was seen repeatedly, ten times or more. The chain has TRBV29-1 and TRBJ1-2; TRBD1 is a possible D gene (5 bases). The germline V and J ends were trimmed by 7 bases and 1 base, with 10 bases remaining between them. CDR1 is SQVTM, CDR2 ANQGSEA, per germline. The CDR3 runs to 12 residues. The CDR3 sequence is CSAGAGNYGYTF. DNA for the CDR3: TGCAGCGCTGGGGCGGGTAACTATGGCTACACCTTC.

This chain connects TRBV3-1 to TRBJ1-2, with D maybe TRBD1 (6 bases). CDR1 and CDR2 (germline): LGHDT, YNNKEL (reference sequence). Deletions cut 5 bases from V and 8 bases from J, with 18 bases between. This CDR3 has 14 amino acids. The CDR3 DNA follows: TGTGCCAGCAGCAAAGGGGGACGGAAGGGAGGCTACACCTTC. Protein: CASSKGGRKGGYTF.